The 14 T cell receptor beta chains listed next were all sequenced from one sample in a study of T cell responses to AZD1222 COVID-19 vaccine. TCRdb keeps only in-frame clones here, not all; method: immunoSEQ multiplex PCR. The top ten clones hold roughly an eighth of a sample with 130,000 to 150,000 clones, around 94% of them seen once. The starting material was peripheral blood, obtained after recovery from COVID-19. The source of these receptors is an adult who had recovered from COVID-19.

The V gene is TRBV28, the J gene TRBJ2-7; 7 nucleotides align to TRBD1. V dropped 8 bases and J dropped 2; count of bases not matched to a gene: 9. The CDR3 covers 14 residues. The V gene's germline CDR1 is MDHEN and CDR2 SYDVKM. The CDR3 region is CASFRTGTAYEQYF. In DNA, the CDR3 is TGTGCCAGCTTCCGGACGGGGACAGCCTACGAGCAGTACTTC.

The J gene is TRBJ1-1, the V gene TRBV29-1; no firm D call. Germline V gives CDR1 SQVTM, CDR2 ANQGSEA. Trimming took 4 bases from V and 1 from J, leaving 10 bases between them. This CDR3 has 13 residues. The CDR3, as DNA: TGCAGCGTTGTCGTTGGAGGGAACACTGAAGCTTTCTTT. Amino acids: CSVVVGGNTEAFF.

There are a few counts of this clone. The chain links TRBV19 to TRBJ2-7; maybe TRBD1 (6 bases). Trimming pared 4 bases from V and 3 bases from J, leaving 10 bases between. This CDR3 is 13 amino acids long. Germline CDR1 is LNHDA and CDR2 is SQIVND (reference sequence). This CDR3 is CASSTGHVYEQYF. The CDR3 nucleotides read TGTGCCAGTAGTACGGGACATGTCTACGAGCAGTACTTC.

The chain joins TRBV18 to TRBJ1-5; 7 positions agree with TRBD1. Losses at the gene ends were 6 bases for V and 3 bases for J; bases not matched to a gene: 5. The CDR3 contains 14 residues. Germline V CDR1 and CDR2: KGHSH, LQKENI. Written as DNA, the CDR3 is TGTGCCAGCTCGCAGACAGGGAACAATCAGCCCCAGCATTTT. It codes for CASSQTGNNQPQHF.

This rearrangement joins TRBV24-1 to TRBJ2-3; 8 bases fit TRBD1. CDR3 length equals 14 residues. Germline trimming cut 6 bases from V and 3 bases from J; bases unmatched to any gene: 4. Germline V gene sequence: CDR1 KGHDR, CDR2 SFDVKD. CDR3 in DNA: TGTGCCACCAGTTCGGGACAGGTGACAGATACGCAGTATTTT. It yields the protein CATSSGQVTDTQYF.

CDR3 in amino acids: CASSVGDRGPYNYGYTF. The CDR3 DNA follows: TGTGCCAGCAGCGTAGGGGACAGGGGCCCTTATAACTATGGCTACACCTTC. This chain links TRBV9 with TRBJ1-2; 10 nucleotides align to TRBD1. The trim removed 0 bases at V and 1 base at J, leaving 6 bases unmatched. Germline loops: CDR1 SGDLS, CDR2 YYNGEE. The CDR3 runs to 17 residues.

This clone was found once. V usage is TRBV28 and J usage is TRBJ2-5; D is possibly TRBD2 (7 bases). The CDR3 is 12 amino acids. Trimming left V 6 bases short and J 4 bases short, with 9 bases between. CDR1 MDHEN and CDR2 SYDVKM come from the germline V gene. The CDR3 bases are TGTGCCAGCAGAGGGGGGGCAGAGACCCAGTACTTC. As protein: CASRGGAETQYF.

The chain uses TRBV24-1 and TRBJ1-5; D is undetermined. The CDR3 sequence is 16 residues long. Looked up from germline, CDR1 is KGHDR and CDR2 is SFDVKD. Trimming pared 5 bases from V and 4 bases from J, leaving 17 bases between. CDR3 in DNA: TGTGCCACCAGTGTTCTAGGACGTACACTTAATCAGCCCCAGCATTTT. Amino acid sequence: CATSVLGRTLNQPQHF.

The rearrangement joins TRBV6-5 to TRBJ1-1; D remains unclear. V was shortened by 6 bases and J by 4 bases, with 12 bases between the two germline ends. Germline V gene data show CDR1 as MNHEY and CDR2 as SVGAGI. CDR3 length equals 13 residues. The CDR3 sequence is CASRDLYPTEAFF. The CDR3 DNA follows: TGTGCCAGCAGGGACCTATACCCCACTGAAGCTTTCTTT.

V is TRBV5-5 and J is TRBJ2-7; 8 bases are shared with TRBD2. CDR1 and CDR2 (germline): SGHKS, YYEKEE (reference sequence). J was trimmed by 6 bases and V by 0 bases; bases with no gene match: 5. The CDR3 loop spans 14 amino acids. This chain's CDR3 is CASSLGLAGREQYF. CDR3 sequence (DNA): TGTGCCAGCAGCTTGGGGCTAGCGGGCCGCGAGCAGTACTTC. Using reference TRBV5-5 and TRBJ2-7 for the parts outside the CDR3, the full variable domain is DAGVTQSPTHLIKTRGQQVTLRCSPISGHKSVSWYQQVLGQGPQFIFQYYEKEERGRGNFPDRFSARQFPNYSSELNVNALLLGDSALYLCASSLGLAGREQYFGPGTRLTVT.

The chain joins TRBV14 to TRBJ2-7; D assignment may be TRBD1 or TRBD2 (5 bases each). V was cut by 3 bases and J by 2 bases, with 26 bases left in between. The CDR3 loop spans 19 amino acids. Germline CDR1 SGHDN, CDR2 FVKESK. The CDR3 reads CASSHEEEMGTFIAYEQYF. CDR3 DNA: TGTGCCAGCAGCCACGAAGAGGAAATGGGGACCTTTATAGCCTACGAGCAGTACTTC.

V usage is TRBV15 and J usage is TRBJ1-2; D perhaps matches TRBD1 (5 bases). This CDR3 contains 14 residues. V gave up 1 base and J gave up 1 base, with 7 bases separating them. Germline V gives CDR1 LNHNV, CDR2 YYDKDF (reference sequence). CDR3 sequence: CATSRAGFNYGYTF. The CDR3 nucleotides read TGTGCCACCAGCAGAGCAGGGTTTAACTATGGCTACACCTTC.

V and J are TRBV4-2 and TRBJ2-6; 8 positions match TRBD1. The V segment lost 0 bases and the J segment 2 bases; nucleotides outside the gene matches: 9. Germline V lookup: CDR1 LGHNA, CDR2 YNFKEQ. This CDR3 spans 19 amino acids. CDR3 coding DNA: TGTGCCAGCAGCCAAGAGTTAGACAGGGGTTACGCTGGGGCCAACGTCCTGACTTTC. Translation: CASSQELDRGYAGANVLTF.

This chain's CDR3 is CASSSTGTDTQYF. CDR3 nucleotides: TGTGCCAGCAGCTCAACAGGCACAGATACGCAGTATTTT. V gene TRBV7-6 combines with J gene TRBJ2-3, with D uncertain. The CDR3 loop spans 13 amino acids. Between the trimmed V and J ends, which lost 4 bases and 1 base, there was a span of 6 bases. Germline assignment: CDR1 SGHVS and CDR2 FNYEAQ.